This T cell receptor beta chain was documented in a study of T-cell reconstitution after alpha-beta-depleted transplantation in children. This clonotype was seen only a few times. The ends were cut back, 6 bases at V and 2 bases at J, with 20 bases in the middle. The CDR3 consists of 16 residues. Germline CDR1 reads SEHNR; CDR2 reads FQNEAQ (reference sequence). Preparing the TCRbeta library involved the use of unique molecular identifiers. TCRdb re-called the PCR reads with MiXCR, one entry per CDR3 protein. Of roughly 300,000 distinct CDR3 sequences in the sample, 9.5% to 10% were seen once. This sample comprised PBMCs from the stem cell graft donor, obtained from the stem cell graft. The receptor was isolated from a human donor who donated a stem cell graft to a child with SCID. The J gene is TRBJ2-7, the V gene TRBV7-9, with D tentatively TRBD2 (6 bases). In nucleotides, the CDR3 is TGTGCCAGCAGAGCAAGCGTGGCCTCGGGGGCCTACGAGCAGTACTTC. It translates to CASRASVASGAYEQYF.